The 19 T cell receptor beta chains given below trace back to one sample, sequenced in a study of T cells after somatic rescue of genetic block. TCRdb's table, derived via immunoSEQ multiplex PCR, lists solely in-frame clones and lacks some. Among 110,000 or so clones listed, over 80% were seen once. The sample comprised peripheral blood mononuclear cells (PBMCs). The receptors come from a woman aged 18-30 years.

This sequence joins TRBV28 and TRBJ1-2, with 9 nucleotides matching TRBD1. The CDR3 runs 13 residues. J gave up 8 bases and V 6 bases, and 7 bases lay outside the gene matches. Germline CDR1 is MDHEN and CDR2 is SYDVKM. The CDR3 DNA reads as TGTGCCAGCAGGACAGGGGGACGAGGCGGCTACACCTTC. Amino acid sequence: CASRTGGRGGYTF.

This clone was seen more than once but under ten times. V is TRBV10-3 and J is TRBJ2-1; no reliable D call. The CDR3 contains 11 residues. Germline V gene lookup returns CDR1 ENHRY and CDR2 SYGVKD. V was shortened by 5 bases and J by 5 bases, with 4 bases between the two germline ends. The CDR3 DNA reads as TGTGCCATCAGTACACACAATGAGCAGTTCTTC. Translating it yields CAISTHNEQFF.

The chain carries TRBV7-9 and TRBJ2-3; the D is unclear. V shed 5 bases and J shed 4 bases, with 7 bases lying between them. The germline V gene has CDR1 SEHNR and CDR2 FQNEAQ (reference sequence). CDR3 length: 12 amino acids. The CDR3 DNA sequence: TGTGCCAGCAGCCAGCTACCAGATACGCAGTATTTT. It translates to CASSQLPDTQYF.

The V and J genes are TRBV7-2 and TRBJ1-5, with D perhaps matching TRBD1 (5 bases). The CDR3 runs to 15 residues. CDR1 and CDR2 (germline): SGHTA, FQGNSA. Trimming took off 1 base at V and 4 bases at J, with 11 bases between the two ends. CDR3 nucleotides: TGTGCCAGCAGCTTAGTAGCGGGGGGTAATCAGCCCCAGCATTTT. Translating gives CASSLVAGGNQPQHF.

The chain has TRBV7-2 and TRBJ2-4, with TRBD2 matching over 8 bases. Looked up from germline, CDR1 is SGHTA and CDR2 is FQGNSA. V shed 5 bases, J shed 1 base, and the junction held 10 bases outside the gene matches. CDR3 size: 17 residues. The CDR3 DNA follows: TGTGCCAGCAGCCTATTTAGCGGGGATGGGGCCAAAAACATTCAGTACTTC. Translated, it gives CASSLFSGDGAKNIQYF.

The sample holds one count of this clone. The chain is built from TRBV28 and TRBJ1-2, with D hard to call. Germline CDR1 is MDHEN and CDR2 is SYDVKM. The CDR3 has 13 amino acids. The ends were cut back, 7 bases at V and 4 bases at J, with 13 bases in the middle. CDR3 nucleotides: TGTGCCAGCACCCCGGTGGAAGCCTATGGCTACACCTTC. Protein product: CASTPVEAYGYTF.

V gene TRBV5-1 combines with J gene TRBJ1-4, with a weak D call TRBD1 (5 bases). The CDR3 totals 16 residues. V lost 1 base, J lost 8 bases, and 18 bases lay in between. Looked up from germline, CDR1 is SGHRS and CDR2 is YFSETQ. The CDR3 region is CASSLFVSGGNEKLFF. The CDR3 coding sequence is TGCGCCAGCAGCTTGTTTGTGTCCGGGGGTAACGAAAAACTGTTTTTT.

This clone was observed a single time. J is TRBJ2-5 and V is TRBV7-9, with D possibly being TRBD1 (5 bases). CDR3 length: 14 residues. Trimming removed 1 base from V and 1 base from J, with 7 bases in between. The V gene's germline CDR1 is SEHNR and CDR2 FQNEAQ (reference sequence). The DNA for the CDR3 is TGTGCCAGCAGCTTAGGCGACAGCCAAGAGACCCAGTACTTC. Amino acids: CASSLGDSQETQYF.

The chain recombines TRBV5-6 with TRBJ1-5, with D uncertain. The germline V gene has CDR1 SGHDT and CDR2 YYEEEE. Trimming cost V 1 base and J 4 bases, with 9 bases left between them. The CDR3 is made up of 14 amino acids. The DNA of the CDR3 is TGTGCCAGCAGCTTGTTACTTTCGAATCAGCCCCAGCATTTT. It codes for CASSLLLSNQPQHF.

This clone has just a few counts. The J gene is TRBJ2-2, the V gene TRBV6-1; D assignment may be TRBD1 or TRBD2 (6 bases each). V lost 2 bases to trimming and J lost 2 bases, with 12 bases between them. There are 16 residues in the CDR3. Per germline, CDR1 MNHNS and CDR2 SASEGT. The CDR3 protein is CASSESRGPNTGELFF. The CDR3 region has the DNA TGTGCCAGCAGTGAATCCCGGGGGCCCAACACCGGGGAGCTGTTTTTT.

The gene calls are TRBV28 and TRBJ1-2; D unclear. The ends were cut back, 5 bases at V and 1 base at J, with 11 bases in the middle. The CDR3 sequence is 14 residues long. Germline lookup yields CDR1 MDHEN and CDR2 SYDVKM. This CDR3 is CASSLNDGNYGYTF. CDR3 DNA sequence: TGTGCCAGCAGTCTCAACGACGGTAACTATGGCTACACCTTC.

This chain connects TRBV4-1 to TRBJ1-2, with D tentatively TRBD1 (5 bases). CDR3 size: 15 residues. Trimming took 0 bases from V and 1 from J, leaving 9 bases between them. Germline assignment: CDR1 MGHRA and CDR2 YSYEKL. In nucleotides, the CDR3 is TGCGCCAGCAGCCAAGATTGGGGCAGTAACTATGGCTACACCTTC. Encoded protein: CASSQDWGSNYGYTF.

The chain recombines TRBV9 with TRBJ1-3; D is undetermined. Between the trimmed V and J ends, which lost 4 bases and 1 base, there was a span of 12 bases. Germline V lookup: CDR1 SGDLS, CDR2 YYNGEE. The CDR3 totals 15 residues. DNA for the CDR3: TGTGCCAGCAGCTCTACCTCCCGATCTGGAAACACCATATATTTT. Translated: CASSSTSRSGNTIYF. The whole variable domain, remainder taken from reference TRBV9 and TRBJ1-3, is DSGVTQTPKHLITATGQRVTLRCSPRSGDLSVYWYQQSLDQGLQFLIQYYNGEERAKGNILERFSAQQFPDLHSELNLSSLELGDSALYFCASSSTSRSGNTIYFGEGSWLTVV.

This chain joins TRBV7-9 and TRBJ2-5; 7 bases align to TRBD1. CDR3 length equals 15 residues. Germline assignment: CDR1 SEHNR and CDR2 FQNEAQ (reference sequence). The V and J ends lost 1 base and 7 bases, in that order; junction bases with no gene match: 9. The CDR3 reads CASSLEGAEGGTQYF. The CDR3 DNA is TGTGCCAGCAGCTTAGAGGGGGCCGAGGGCGGGACCCAGTACTTC.

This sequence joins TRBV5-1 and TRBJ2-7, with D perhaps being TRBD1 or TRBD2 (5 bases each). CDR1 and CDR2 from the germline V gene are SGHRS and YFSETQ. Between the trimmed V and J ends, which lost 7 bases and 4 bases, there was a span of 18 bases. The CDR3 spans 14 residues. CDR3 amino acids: CASWDRVSSYEQYF. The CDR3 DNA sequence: TGCGCCAGCTGGGACCGGGTTAGTAGTTACGAGCAGTACTTC.

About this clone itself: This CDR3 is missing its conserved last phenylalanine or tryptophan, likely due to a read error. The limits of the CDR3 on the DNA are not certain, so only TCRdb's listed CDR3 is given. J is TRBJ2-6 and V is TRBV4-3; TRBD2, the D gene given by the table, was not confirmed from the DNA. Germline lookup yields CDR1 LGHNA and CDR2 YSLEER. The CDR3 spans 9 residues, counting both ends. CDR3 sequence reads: CASSQARGA.

This CDR3 reads CASNRPLGVGVSTDTQYF. CDR3 DNA sequence: TGTGCCAGCAACAGACCTCTGGGAGTCGGGGTGAGCACAGATACGCAGTATTTT. The chain joins TRBV28 to TRBJ2-3, with D perhaps TRBD2 (5 bases). Germline lookup yields CDR1 MDHEN and CDR2 SYDVKM. The germline V and J ends were trimmed by 7 bases and 0 bases, with 23 bases remaining between them. The CDR3 loop spans 18 amino acids.

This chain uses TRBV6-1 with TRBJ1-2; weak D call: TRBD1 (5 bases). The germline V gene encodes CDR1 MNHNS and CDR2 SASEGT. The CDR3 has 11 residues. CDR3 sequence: CASNGAYGYTF. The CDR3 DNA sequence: TGTGCTTCGAACGGGGCCTATGGCTACACCTTC.

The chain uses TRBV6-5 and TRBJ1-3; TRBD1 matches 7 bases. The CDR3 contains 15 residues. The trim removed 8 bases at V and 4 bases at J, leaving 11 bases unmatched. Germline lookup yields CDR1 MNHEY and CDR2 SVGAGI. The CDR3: CASGGGGEGGNTIYF. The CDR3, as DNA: TGTGCCAGCGGGGGAGGGGGCGAAGGCGGAAACACCATATATTTT.